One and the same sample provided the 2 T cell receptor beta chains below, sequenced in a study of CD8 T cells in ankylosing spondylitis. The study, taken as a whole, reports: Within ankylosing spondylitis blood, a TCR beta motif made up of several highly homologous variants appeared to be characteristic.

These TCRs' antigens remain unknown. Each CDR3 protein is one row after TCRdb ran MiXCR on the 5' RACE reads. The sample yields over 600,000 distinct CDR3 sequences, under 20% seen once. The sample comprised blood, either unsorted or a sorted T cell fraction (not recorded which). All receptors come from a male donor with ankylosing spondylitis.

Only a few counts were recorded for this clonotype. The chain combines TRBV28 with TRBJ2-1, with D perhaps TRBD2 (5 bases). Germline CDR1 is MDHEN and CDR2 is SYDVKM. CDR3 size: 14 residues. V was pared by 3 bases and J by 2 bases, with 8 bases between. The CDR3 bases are TGTGCCAGCAGTTTCGTGGGAGCCTACAATGAGCAGTTCTTC. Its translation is CASSFVGAYNEQFF.

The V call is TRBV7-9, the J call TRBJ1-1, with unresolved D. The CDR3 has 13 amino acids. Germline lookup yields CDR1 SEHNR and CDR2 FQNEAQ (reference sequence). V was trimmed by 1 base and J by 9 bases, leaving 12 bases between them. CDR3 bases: TGTGCCAGCAGCTTAGTGGGCCCGGAGAAAGCTTTCTTT. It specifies CASSLVGPEKAFF. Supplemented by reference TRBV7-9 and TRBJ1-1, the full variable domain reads DTGVSQNPRHKITKRGQNVTFRCDPISEHNRLYWYRQTLGQGPEFLTYFQNEAQLEKSRLLSDRFSAERPKGSFSTLEIQRTEQGDSAMYLCASSLVGPEKAFFGQGTRLTVV.